This is a list of T cell receptor beta chains from one sample in a study of monozygotic twins with inflammatory bowel disease. TCRdb re-analyzed the 5' RACE reads; it lists each CDR3 protein once, without DNA. This table lists over 150,000 distinct CDR3 sequences. Sequencing was carried out using blood. The receptors here all came from a human donor with ulcerative colitis or Crohn's disease, or a healthy co-twin of an affected twin (not recorded which). CDR3s include the opening cysteine and the closing phenylalanine or tryptophan. The order of the fields is J gene, V gene, CDR3 protein.

J: TRBJ2-2
V: TRBV12-3/TRBV12-4
CDR3: CASSLAGTTGELFF

J: TRBJ1-1
V: TRBV7-9
CDR3: CASSGQGNTEAFF

J: TRBJ2-3
V: TRBV7-9
CDR3: CASSSWDRGTDTQYF

J: TRBJ2-1
V: TRBV7-3
CDR3: CASSLTSYNEQFF

J: TRBJ2-7
V: TRBV5-4
CDR3: CASSLDRRSSYEQYF

J: TRBJ2-1
V: TRBV20-1
CDR3: CSARAARGNEQFF

J: TRBJ1-1
V: TRBV6-1
CDR3: CASSDGGRDTEAFF

J: TRBJ2-1
V: TRBV5-4
CDR3: CASSLAAGNNYNEQFF

J: TRBJ2-3
V: TRBV7-3
CDR3: CASSWQGGPPTDTQYF

J: TRBJ2-3
V: TRBV12-3/TRBV12-4
CDR3: CASSLNFGGGADTQYF

J: TRBJ2-5
V: TRBV20-1
CDR3: CSARDMGEETQYF

J: TRBJ1-6
V: TRBV20-1
CDR3: CSARPSVRRGGFYNSPLHF

J: TRBJ2-7
V: TRBV2
CDR3: CASSDKREGSYEQYF

J: TRBJ2-3
V: TRBV7-2
CDR3: CASSLRGPRRDTQYF

J: TRBJ2-6
V: TRBV4-1
CDR3: CASSQVISGANVLTF

J: TRBJ1-4
V: TRBV28
CDR3: CASSGGTRGRGEKLFF

J: TRBJ2-1
V: TRBV5-1
CDR3: CASNPPVASGRADEQFF

J: TRBJ2-2
V: TRBV4-3
CDR3: CASSQERTRGTGELFF

J: TRBJ2-7
V: TRBV28
CDR3: CASSLTDRGKEQYF

J: TRBJ2-1
V: TRBV10-3
CDR3: CAISESPPLAGASLDEQFF

J: TRBJ1-1
V: TRBV7-2
CDR3: CASSLDPQGGAFF

J: TRBJ2-1
V: TRBV6-1
CDR3: CASSELLAGGDEQFF

J: TRBJ2-3
V: TRBV7-3
CDR3: CASSLARSQFSTDTQYF

J: TRBJ1-5
V: TRBV3-1
CDR3: CASSYTGRNQPQHF

J: TRBJ2-7
V: TRBV3-1
CDR3: CASSKQQVSYEQYF

J: TRBJ2-1
V: TRBV9
CDR3: CASSAGVNNEQFF

J: TRBJ2-7
V: TRBV28
CDR3: CASSLSPYEQYF

J: TRBJ2-3
V: TRBV7-6
CDR3: CASSFRTGTDTQYF

J: TRBJ2-7
V: TRBV11-3
CDR3: CASSPGTGRSEQYF

J: TRBJ2-3
V: TRBV5-1
CDR3: CASTRREVADTQYF

J: TRBJ1-1
V: TRBV7-9
CDR3: CASTRTANTEAFF

J: TRBJ1-5
V: TRBV6-1
CDR3: CASKNRVGNQPQHF

J: TRBJ2-7
V: TRBV4-2
CDR3: CASSQEWQGGYEQYF

J: TRBJ2-3
V: TRBV11-1
CDR3: CASSSWRQGADTQYF

J: TRBJ2-2
V: TRBV5-1
CDR3: CASSLGLRAGELFF

J: TRBJ2-7
V: TRBV20-1
CDR3: CSAPTGGGYEQYF

J: TRBJ2-7
V: TRBV20-1
CDR3: CSAKLAGGDEQYF

J: TRBJ1-3
V: TRBV7-3
CDR3: CASSLEGGGNTIYF

J: TRBJ2-5
V: TRBV6-5
CDR3: CASSYSSTAQETQYF

J: TRBJ1-2
V: TRBV6-1
CDR3: CASRRQGISSLDGYTF

J: TRBJ2-2
V: TRBV5-1
CDR3: CASSLTGGYAGELFF

J: TRBJ2-1
V: TRBV4-1
CDR3: CASSQHPGTDYGEQFF

J: TRBJ2-1
V: TRBV5-6
CDR3: CASSWRYEQFF

J: TRBJ2-3
V: TRBV7-9
CDR3: CASSLPGPTELTDTQYF

J: TRBJ1-2
V: TRBV12-3/TRBV12-4
CDR3: CASTHGSYGYTF

J: TRBJ2-2
V: TRBV15
CDR3: CATSGQANTGELFF

J: TRBJ1-1
V: TRBV18
CDR3: CASSPRSSEAFF

J: TRBJ2-7
V: TRBV20-1
CDR3: CSADRLYEQYF

J: TRBJ1-1
V: TRBV7-6
CDR3: CASSLSSAYRQATEAFF

J: TRBJ1-2
V: TRBV4-2
CDR3: CASSQGVVGYTF

J: TRBJ2-7
V: TRBV10-3
CDR3: CAISEGGGLTYEQYF

J: TRBJ2-1
V: TRBV5-6
CDR3: CASSDGTGVEEQFF

J: TRBJ2-7
V: TRBV5-4
CDR3: CASSLSWGKLYEQYF